The sequence of this T cell receptor (beta chain) was determined in a study of shared clonotypes between healthy human individuals. This CDR3 region has 14 residues. V lost 4 bases, J lost 3 bases, and 5 bases stayed unmatched. Germline assignment: CDR1 SGHRS and CDR2 YFSETQ. The DNA input per sorted-subset replicate PCR was 150 to 200 ng, corresponding to around 30,000 T cell genomes. Assay used: immunoSEQ multiplex PCR; TCRdb lists only in-frame clones, some missing. In the table there are millions of clones, approximately 95% of which are singletons. About this clone: The antigen is undetermined. This CDR3 is also generated by other DNA sequences in the sample.

Study findings and constraints: The researchers took only blood, and tissue repertoires probably look different.

The chain employs TRBV5-1 and TRBJ1-2; 8 bases align to TRBD1. Sample: naive CD4+ T cells from PBMCs. Subset indicated: CD45RA+ positively selected. The TCR was taken from a man aged 18 to 29 in good health. Some clones in this sample may be carry-over from other donors' samples. CDR3 residues: CASSRGQGDYGYTF. CDR3 in DNA: TGCGCCAGCAGCAGAGGACAGGGAGACTATGGCTACACCTTC.